The sequence of this TCR beta chain was determined in a study of T-cell reconstitution after alpha-beta-depleted transplantation in children. It was with unique molecular identifiers that the TCRbeta library was prepared. TCRdb processed the PCR reads anew with MiXCR; each CDR3 protein has one entry. The table has approximately 500,000 distinct CDR3 sequences, about 11% seen once. At least ten counts were recorded for this clonotype. Its specificity is unknown. Whole-study results and caveats: Expanded graft clones numbering several hundred reportedly gave rise to alpha-beta T cells about two months after transplant. Surviving thymic progenitors and recipient T cells were the source of high TCRbeta diversity at day 60 in some patients. T-cell numbers and diversity, one year after transplant, stemmed largely from T cells that were newly produced.

This CDR3 spans 14 amino acids. V was cut by 6 bases and J by 5 bases, with 14 bases left in between. The germline gives CDR1 SEHNR, CDR2 FQNEAQ (reference sequence). Sequences were derived from PBMCs, sampled before TCRalphabeta/CD19-depleted stem cell transplant. The TCR comes from a child aged 2 to 10 with inherited bone marrow failure, due to receive a stem cell transplant. The rearrangement links TRBV7-9 to TRBJ1-5, with a tentative D call TRBD1 (6 bases). CDR3 in DNA: TGTGCCAGCAGTCACAAGGGGGTCGATCAGCCCCAGCATTTT. Translation: CASSHKGVDQPQHF.